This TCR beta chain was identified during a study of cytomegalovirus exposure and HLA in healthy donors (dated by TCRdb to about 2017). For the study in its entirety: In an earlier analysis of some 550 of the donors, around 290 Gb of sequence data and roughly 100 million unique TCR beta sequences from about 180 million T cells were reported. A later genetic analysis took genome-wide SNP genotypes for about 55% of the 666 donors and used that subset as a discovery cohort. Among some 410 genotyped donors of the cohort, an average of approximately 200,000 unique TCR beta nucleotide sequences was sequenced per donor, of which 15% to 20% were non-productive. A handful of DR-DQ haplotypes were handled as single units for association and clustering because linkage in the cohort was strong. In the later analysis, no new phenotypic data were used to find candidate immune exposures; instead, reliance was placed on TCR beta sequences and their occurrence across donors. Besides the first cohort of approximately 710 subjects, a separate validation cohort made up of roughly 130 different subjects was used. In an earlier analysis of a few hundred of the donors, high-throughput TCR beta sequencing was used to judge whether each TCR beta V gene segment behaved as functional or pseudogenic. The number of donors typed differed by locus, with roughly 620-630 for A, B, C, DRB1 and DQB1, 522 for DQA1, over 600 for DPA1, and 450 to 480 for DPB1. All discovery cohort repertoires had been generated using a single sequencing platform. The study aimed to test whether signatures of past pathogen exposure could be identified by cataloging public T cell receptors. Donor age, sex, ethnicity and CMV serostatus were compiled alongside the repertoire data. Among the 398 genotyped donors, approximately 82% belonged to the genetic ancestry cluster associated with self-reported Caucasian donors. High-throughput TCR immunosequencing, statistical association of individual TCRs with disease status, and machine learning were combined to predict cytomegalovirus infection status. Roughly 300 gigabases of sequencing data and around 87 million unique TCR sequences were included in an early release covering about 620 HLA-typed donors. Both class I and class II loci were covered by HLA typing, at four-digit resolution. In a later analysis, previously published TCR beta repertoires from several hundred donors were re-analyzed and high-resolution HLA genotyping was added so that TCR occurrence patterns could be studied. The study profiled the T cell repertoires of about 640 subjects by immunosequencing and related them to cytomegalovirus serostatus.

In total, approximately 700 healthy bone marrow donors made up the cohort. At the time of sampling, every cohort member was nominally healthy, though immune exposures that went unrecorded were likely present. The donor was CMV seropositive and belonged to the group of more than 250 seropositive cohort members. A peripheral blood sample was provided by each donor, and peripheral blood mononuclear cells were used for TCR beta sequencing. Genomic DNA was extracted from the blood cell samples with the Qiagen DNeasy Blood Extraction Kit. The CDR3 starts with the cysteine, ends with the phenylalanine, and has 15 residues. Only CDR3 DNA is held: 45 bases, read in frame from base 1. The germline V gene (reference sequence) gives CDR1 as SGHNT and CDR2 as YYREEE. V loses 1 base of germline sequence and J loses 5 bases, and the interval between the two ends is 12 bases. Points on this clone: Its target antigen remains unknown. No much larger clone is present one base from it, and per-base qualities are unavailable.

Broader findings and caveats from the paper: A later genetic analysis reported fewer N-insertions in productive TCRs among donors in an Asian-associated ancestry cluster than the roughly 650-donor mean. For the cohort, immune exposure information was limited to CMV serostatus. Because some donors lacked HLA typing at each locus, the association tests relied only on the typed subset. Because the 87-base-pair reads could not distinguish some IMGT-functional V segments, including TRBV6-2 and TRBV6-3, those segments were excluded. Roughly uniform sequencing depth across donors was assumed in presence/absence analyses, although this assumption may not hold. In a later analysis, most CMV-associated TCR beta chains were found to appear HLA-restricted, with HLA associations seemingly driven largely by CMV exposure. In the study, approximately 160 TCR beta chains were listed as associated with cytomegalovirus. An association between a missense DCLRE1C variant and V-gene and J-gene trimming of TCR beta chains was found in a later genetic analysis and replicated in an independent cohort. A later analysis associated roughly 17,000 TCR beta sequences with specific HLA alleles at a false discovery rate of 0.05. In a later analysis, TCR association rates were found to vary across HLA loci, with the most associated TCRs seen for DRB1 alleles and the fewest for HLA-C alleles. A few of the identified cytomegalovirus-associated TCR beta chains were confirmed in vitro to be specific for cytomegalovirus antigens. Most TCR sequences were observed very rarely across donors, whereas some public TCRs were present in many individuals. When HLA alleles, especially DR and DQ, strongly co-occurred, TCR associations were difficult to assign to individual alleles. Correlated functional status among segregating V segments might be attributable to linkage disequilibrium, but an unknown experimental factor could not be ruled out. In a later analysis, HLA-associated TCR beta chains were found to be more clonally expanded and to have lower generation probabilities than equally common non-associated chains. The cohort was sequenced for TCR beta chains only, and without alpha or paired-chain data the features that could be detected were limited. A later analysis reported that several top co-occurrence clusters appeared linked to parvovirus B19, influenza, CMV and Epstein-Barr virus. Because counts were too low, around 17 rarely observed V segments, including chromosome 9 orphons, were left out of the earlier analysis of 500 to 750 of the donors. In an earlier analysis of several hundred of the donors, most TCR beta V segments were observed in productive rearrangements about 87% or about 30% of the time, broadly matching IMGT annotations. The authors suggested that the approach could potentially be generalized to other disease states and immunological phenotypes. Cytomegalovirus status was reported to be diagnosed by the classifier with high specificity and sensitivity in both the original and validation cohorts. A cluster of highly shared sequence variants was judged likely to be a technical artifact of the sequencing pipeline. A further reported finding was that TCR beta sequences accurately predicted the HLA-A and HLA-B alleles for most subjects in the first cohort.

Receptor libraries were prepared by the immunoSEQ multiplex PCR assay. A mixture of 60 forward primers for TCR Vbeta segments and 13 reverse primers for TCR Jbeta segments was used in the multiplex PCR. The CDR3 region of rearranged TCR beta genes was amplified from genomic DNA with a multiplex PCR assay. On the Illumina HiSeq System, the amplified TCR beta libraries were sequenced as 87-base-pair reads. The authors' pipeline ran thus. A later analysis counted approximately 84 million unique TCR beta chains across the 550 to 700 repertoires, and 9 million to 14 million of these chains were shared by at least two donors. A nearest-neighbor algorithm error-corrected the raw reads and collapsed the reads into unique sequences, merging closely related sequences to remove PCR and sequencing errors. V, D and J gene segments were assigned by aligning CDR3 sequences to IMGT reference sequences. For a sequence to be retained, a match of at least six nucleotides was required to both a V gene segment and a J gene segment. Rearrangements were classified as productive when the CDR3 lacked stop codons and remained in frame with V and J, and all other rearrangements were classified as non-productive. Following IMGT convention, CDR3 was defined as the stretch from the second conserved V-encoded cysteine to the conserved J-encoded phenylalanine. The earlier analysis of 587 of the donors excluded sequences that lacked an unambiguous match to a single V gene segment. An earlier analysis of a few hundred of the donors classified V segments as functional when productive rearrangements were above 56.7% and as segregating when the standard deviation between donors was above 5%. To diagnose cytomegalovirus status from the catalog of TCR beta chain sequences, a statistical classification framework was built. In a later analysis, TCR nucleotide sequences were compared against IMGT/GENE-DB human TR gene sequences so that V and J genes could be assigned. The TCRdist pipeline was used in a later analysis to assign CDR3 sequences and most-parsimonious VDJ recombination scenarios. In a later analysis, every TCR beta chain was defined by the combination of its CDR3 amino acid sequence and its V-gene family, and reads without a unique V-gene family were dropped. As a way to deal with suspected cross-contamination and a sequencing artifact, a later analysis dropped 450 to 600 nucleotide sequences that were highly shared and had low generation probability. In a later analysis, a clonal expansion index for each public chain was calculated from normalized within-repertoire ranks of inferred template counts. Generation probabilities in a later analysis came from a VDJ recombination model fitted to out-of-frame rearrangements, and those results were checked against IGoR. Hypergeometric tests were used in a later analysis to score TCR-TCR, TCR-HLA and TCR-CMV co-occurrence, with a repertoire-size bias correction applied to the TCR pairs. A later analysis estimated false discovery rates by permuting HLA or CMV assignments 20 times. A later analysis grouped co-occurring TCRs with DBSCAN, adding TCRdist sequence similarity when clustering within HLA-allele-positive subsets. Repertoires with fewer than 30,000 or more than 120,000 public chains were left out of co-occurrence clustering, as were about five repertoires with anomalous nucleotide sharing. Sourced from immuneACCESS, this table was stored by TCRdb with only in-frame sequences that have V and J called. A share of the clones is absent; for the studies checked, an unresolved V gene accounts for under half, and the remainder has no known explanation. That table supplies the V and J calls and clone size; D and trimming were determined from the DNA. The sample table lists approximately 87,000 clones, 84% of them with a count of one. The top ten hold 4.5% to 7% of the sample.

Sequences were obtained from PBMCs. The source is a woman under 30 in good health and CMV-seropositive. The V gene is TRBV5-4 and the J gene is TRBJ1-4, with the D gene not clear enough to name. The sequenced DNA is TGTGCCAGCAGCTTGAACCCGAGCCGAAATGAAAAACTGTTTTTT. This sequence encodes CASSLNPSRNEKLFF.